The clone carrying this T cell receptor (beta chain) was detected a few times. What it recognizes is unknown. For TCRbeta, the library was prepared with unique molecular identifiers. Each CDR3 protein is one row after TCRdb ran MiXCR on the PCR reads. Of over 150,000 distinct CDR3 sequences in the sample, roughly 10% were seen once. The data were obtained in a study of T-cell reconstitution after alpha-beta-depleted transplantation in children. Study-wide points: Recipient T cells and thymic progenitors that survived were the source of the high TCRbeta diversity seen at day 60 in some patients. Reports say that about two months after transplant, the alpha-beta T cells came out of several hundred graft clones that had expanded. When one year had passed after transplant, most T-cell counts and diversity came from newly produced T cells.

This CDR3 contains 15 residues. Germline V gene sequence: CDR1 DFQATT, CDR2 SNEGSKA (reference sequence). Trimming cost V 0 bases and J 8 bases; bases outside gene matches: 6. The sample consisted of PBMCs, taken before TCRalphabeta/CD19-depleted stem cell transplant. This TCR derives from a boy between 2 and 10 years old with acute myeloid leukemia, due to receive a stem cell transplant. The V call is TRBV20-1, the J call TRBJ2-1; 11 bases match TRBD2. Written as DNA, the CDR3 is TGCAGTGCTAGAGAAACGAGGACTAGCGGGCATGAGCAGTTCTTC. Protein product: CSARETRTSGHEQFF.